Listed below are T cell receptor beta chains from one sample, sequenced in a study of circulating CD8 cells and anti-PD-1 response in melanoma. A single record per CDR3 protein comes from TCRdb applying MiXCR to the reads. The sample carries hundreds of distinct CDR3 sequences, 10% recorded once. Specimen: CD8+ T cells from PBMCs, collected at baseline or after one month of anti-PD-1 therapy (not recorded which). Receptors originate from a human donor with melanoma. The CDR3 runs from the conserved cysteine through the conserved F or W. A D gene is named only where the DNA matches it firmly. The listing skips clone size in some rows; elsewhere it reads once, few, many or a size class.

DNA: TGCAGCGCTTGGGGCGGGAGAAATGAAGCTTTCTTT; CDR3: CSAWGGRNEAFF; V: TRBV29-1; D: -; J: TRBJ1-1; size: medium-sized
DNA: TGTGCCAGTAGTATCTGGGGCACAGATACGCAGTATTTT; CDR3: CASSIWGTDTQYF; V: TRBV19; D: -; J: TRBJ2-3; size: medium-sized
DNA: TGCGCCAGCAGCCAAGACCCCGGACAGCAGGGGAACACTGAAGCTTTCTTT; CDR3: CASSQDPGQQGNTEAFF; V: TRBV4-1; D: -; J: TRBJ1-1; size: few
DNA: TGTGCCAGCAGCCCCTTCCGGGGGGGCCTAGGAAACATTCAGTACTTC; CDR3: CASSPFRGGLGNIQYF; V: TRBV5-4; D: TRBD2; J: TRBJ2-4; size: large
DNA: TGTGCCAGCAGCTCCCCCACCTACGAGCGGTACTTC; CDR3: CASSSPTYERYF; V: TRBV5-4; D: -; J: TRBJ2-7; size: medium-sized
DNA: TGCGCCAGCAGCCAAGACTTCGGACCCTACGAGCAGTACTTC; CDR3: CASSQDFGPYEQYF; V: TRBV4-3; D: -; J: TRBJ2-7; size: medium-sized
DNA: TGTGCCAGTAGTATAGGGAGGGGAAACACTGAAGCTTTCTTT; CDR3: CASSIGRGNTEAFF; V: TRBV19; D: -; J: TRBJ1-1; size: few
DNA: TGTGCCAGCAGCCCGGGGTCGGGGATCGGCTACGAGCAGTACTTC; CDR3: CASSPGSGIGYEQYF; V: TRBV7-2; D: -; J: TRBJ2-7; size: medium-sized
DNA: TGTGCCAGCAGTGAATCCTACGAGCAGTACTTC; CDR3: CASSESYEQYF; V: TRBV28; D: -; J: TRBJ2-7; size: large
DNA: TGTGCCAGCACCCCCCCCGGGGGGGAATACAATGAGCAGTTCTTC; CDR3: CASTPPGGEYNEQFF; V: TRBV7-2; D: TRBD2; J: TRBJ2-1; size: medium-sized
DNA: TGTGCCAGTTCACCCACGGTAGGGGGGGCTGGGACCCAGTACTTC; CDR3: CASSPTVGGAGTQYF; V: TRBV27; D: -; J: TRBJ2-5; size: -
DNA: TGTGCTAGTGGTCCCCGGGACAGAGCAGGAGAGACCCAGTACTTC; CDR3: CASGPRDRAGETQYF; V: TRBV12-5; D: TRBD1; J: TRBJ2-5; size: medium-sized
DNA: TGTGCCAGCAGCCCCCGGGGTGATCTGACTTCTGGGGCCAACGTCCTGACTTTC; CDR3: CASSPRGDLTSGANVLTF; V: TRBV9; D: -; J: TRBJ2-6; size: medium-sized
DNA: TGTGCCAGCAGCCTCTCGGGGGGGACAGGGCCTCTCCCCTACGAGCAGTACTTC; CDR3: CASSLSGGTGPLPYEQYF; V: TRBV7-2; D: -; J: TRBJ2-7; size: large
DNA: TGTGCCAGTAGTAAGGGACTAGCGGGGGGGCCCGCCGGGGAGCTGTTTTTT; CDR3: CASSKGLAGGPAGELFF; V: TRBV19; D: TRBD2; J: TRBJ2-2; size: large
DNA: TGTGCCAGCGCCGGGGGCACCGGGGAGCTGTTTTTT; CDR3: CASAGGTGELFF; V: TRBV19; D: -; J: TRBJ2-2; size: few
DNA: TGTGCCAGCAGCTTGTCCAGGCACGGGGTACGAGGGAAAAACGAGCAGTACTTC; CDR3: CASSLSRHGVRGKNEQYF; V: TRBV5-7; D: -; J: TRBJ2-7; size: large
DNA: TGTGCCAGCAGCTTTGGGGCACAGGGTAGGACAGATACGCAGTATTTT; CDR3: CASSFGAQGRTDTQYF; V: TRBV5-6; D: -; J: TRBJ2-3; size: large
DNA: TGTGCCAGCAGTCCCCCGGGACTAGCGGAGGATACGCAGTATTTT; CDR3: CASSPPGLAEDTQYF; V: TRBV28; D: TRBD2; J: TRBJ2-3; size: medium-sized
DNA: TGTGCCACCAGTGATCCGAGTGCAGGGGACCTACCGAACACCGGGGAGCTGTTTTTT; CDR3: CATSDPSAGDLPNTGELFF; V: TRBV24-1; D: -; J: TRBJ2-2; size: -
DNA: TGTGCCAGCCGTGCGGGAGGCTACGAGCAGTACTTC; CDR3: CASRAGGYEQYF; V: TRBV10-3; D: TRBD2; J: TRBJ2-7; size: few
DNA: TGTGCCAGCAGTGAAAAGTTGCGGCAAGAGACCCAGTACTTC; CDR3: CASSEKLRQETQYF; V: TRBV2; D: -; J: TRBJ2-5; size: large
DNA: TGTGCCAGCGGAGGAGACAGCTATAACTATGGCTACACCTTC; CDR3: CASGGDSYNYGYTF; V: TRBV12-3/TRBV12-4; D: -; J: TRBJ1-2; size: medium-sized
DNA: TGTGCCAGCACAGCTCGGGGCTACGAGCAGTACTTC; CDR3: CASTARGYEQYF; V: TRBV6-2/TRBV6-3; D: -; J: TRBJ2-7; size: medium-sized
DNA: TGTGCCAGCAGCGGCCGGTCTATACAAGCTTTCTTT; CDR3: CASSGRSIQAFF; V: TRBV3-1; D: -; J: TRBJ1-1; size: medium-sized
DNA: TGTGCCTGGAGTTTAGCGACCGGGGATACGCAGTATTTT; CDR3: CAWSLATGDTQYF; V: TRBV30; D: -; J: TRBJ2-3; size: large
DNA: TGTGCCAGCAGTTACTCCCCCTTCTATGGCTACACCTTC; CDR3: CASSYSPFYGYTF; V: TRBV6-2/TRBV6-3; D: -; J: TRBJ1-2; size: large
DNA: TGTGCCAGCAGTGCCGGACAGGGGAATCGTGCCATATATTTT; CDR3: CASSAGQGNRAIYF; V: TRBV5-6; D: TRBD1; J: TRBJ1-3; size: -
DNA: TGTGCCAGTAGTTACGGGGTTGGGGCCAACGTCCTGACTTTC; CDR3: CASSYGVGANVLTF; V: TRBV19; D: -; J: TRBJ2-6; size: medium-sized
DNA: TGTGCCAGCAGCTCAACTCCGGGACAGAGCAATGAGCAGTTCTTC; CDR3: CASSSTPGQSNEQFF; V: TRBV7-3; D: TRBD1; J: TRBJ2-1; size: medium-sized
DNA: TGTGCCAGTAGCTATACGGGAGTTGCAACTAATGAAAAACTGTTTTTT; CDR3: CASSYTGVATNEKLFF; V: TRBV19; D: -; J: TRBJ1-4; size: large
DNA: TGTGCCAGCAGCGTGGGAGCGGGGGGGCACGGGGAGCTGTTTTTT; CDR3: CASSVGAGGHGELFF; V: TRBV9; D: TRBD2; J: TRBJ2-2; size: large
DNA: TGTGCCAGCAGTGAATCGGGGGTCGCCTACAATGAGCAGTTCTTC; CDR3: CASSESGVAYNEQFF; V: TRBV25-1; D: -; J: TRBJ2-1; size: large
DNA: TGTGCCAGCAGTTTAGAGCCAAGGGATGGCTACACCTTC; CDR3: CASSLEPRDGYTF; V: TRBV12-3/TRBV12-4; D: -; J: TRBJ1-2; size: large
DNA: TGTGCCAGCAGTTACAGGCAGGGGCTTAGAGATACGCAGTATTTT; CDR3: CASSYRQGLRDTQYF; V: TRBV6-5; D: -; J: TRBJ2-3; size: large
DNA: TGTGCCAGCTCACCACTTGGGGGGACCTACAATGAGCAGTTCTTC; CDR3: CASSPLGGTYNEQFF; V: TRBV18; D: -; J: TRBJ2-1; size: medium-sized
DNA: TGTGCCAGCAGCTTCGCAGGGGCCCAGGGAAACACCATATATTTT; CDR3: CASSFAGAQGNTIYF; V: TRBV7-9; D: -; J: TRBJ1-3; size: large
DNA: TGTGCCAGCAGGTTGAGGGGTTTCAATCAGCCCCAGCATTTT; CDR3: CASRLRGFNQPQHF; V: TRBV27; D: -; J: TRBJ1-5; size: -
DNA: TGTGCCAGCAGTGGCCTCGCGTCTAGCACAGATACGCAGTATTTT; CDR3: CASSGLASSTDTQYF; V: TRBV2; D: -; J: TRBJ2-3; size: hyperexpanded
DNA: TGTGCCAGCAGCCAATCGGGAGGGGGCCTTAAAGAGACCCAGTACTTC; CDR3: CASSQSGGGLKETQYF; V: TRBV14; D: -; J: TRBJ2-5; size: large
DNA: TGTGCCATCAGTGAGTCTTTCCAGGGGGCGTCTTCCGAACGCCTTAACTATGGCTACACCTTC; CDR3: CAISESFQGASSERLNYGYTF; V: TRBV10-3; D: TRBD1; J: TRBJ1-2; size: large
DNA: TGTGCCAGCAGTTACACAAAGAGCAATCAGCCCCAGCATTTT; CDR3: CASSYTKSNQPQHF; V: TRBV27; D: -; J: TRBJ1-5; size: large
DNA: TGTGCCAGTAACGCAGGGACTTCCTACGAGCAGTACTTC; CDR3: CASNAGTSYEQYF; V: TRBV2; D: -; J: TRBJ2-7; size: large
DNA: TGTGCCAGCGGCTTAGCTCTCGGTGCGGGGGGGCCTTTTGGGACCCAGTACTTC; CDR3: CASGLALGAGGPFGTQYF; V: TRBV7-2; D: TRBD2; J: TRBJ2-5; size: few
DNA: TGTGCCAGCAGCTTGGTCGGGGTAATGAGCAATCAGCCCCAGCATTTT; CDR3: CASSLVGVMSNQPQHF; V: TRBV5-8; D: -; J: TRBJ1-5; size: large
DNA: TGTGCCAGTAATTACGGGGGGTTTGTAACCGGGGAGCTGTTTTTT; CDR3: CASNYGGFVTGELFF; V: TRBV19; D: TRBD2; J: TRBJ2-2; size: -
DNA: TGTGCCAGCAGCTTGGACAGCTCCTACGAGCAGTACTTC; CDR3: CASSLDSSYEQYF; V: TRBV11-1; D: -; J: TRBJ2-7; size: medium-sized
DNA: TGTGCCAGCAGTTCCGACAGGGGCGAGCAGTACTTC; CDR3: CASSSDRGEQYF; V: TRBV28; D: TRBD1; J: TRBJ2-7; size: large
DNA: TGTGCCAGCAGCTTAAGTAGGTGGGTGGATGAGCAGTTCTTC; CDR3: CASSLSRWVDEQFF; V: TRBV7-9; D: -; J: TRBJ2-1; size: medium-sized
DNA: TGTGCCAGTAGTTTCCAGGGGGCGTACAATGAGCAGTTCTTC; CDR3: CASSFQGAYNEQFF; V: TRBV19; D: TRBD1; J: TRBJ2-1; size: large
DNA: TGTGCCAGCAGAATAGTGGGGACTGAAGCTTTCTTT; CDR3: CASRIVGTEAFF; V: TRBV7-2; D: -; J: TRBJ1-1; size: medium-sized
DNA: TGTGCCAGCAGCCCCGGACTAGCGGTTCACAATGAGCAGTTCTTC; CDR3: CASSPGLAVHNEQFF; V: TRBV9; D: TRBD2; J: TRBJ2-1; size: large
DNA: TGTGCCAGCAGCGCCTGGACTCAAAATACGCAGTATTTT; CDR3: CASSAWTQNTQYF; V: TRBV9; D: -; J: TRBJ2-3; size: medium-sized
DNA: TGTGCCAGCAGTGAAGTCCAGGGGGCTGGAACCGGGGAGCTGTTTTTT; CDR3: CASSEVQGAGTGELFF; V: TRBV2; D: TRBD1; J: TRBJ2-2; size: large
DNA: TGTGCCAGCAGGGAAGGGACTAGAAATGAGCAGTTCTTC; CDR3: CASREGTRNEQFF; V: TRBV2; D: TRBD2; J: TRBJ2-1; size: few
DNA: TGCGCCAGCAGTCAAATCGCTTGGGCAGGGGTAACAGGGGAGCTGTTTTTT; CDR3: CASSQIAWAGVTGELFF; V: TRBV23-1; D: -; J: TRBJ2-2; size: -
DNA: TGTGCCAGCAGCTCAGGACAGGGGGTTAATGGAGCTTTCTTT; CDR3: CASSSGQGVNGAFF; V: TRBV7-3; D: TRBD1; J: TRBJ1-1; size: medium-sized
DNA: TGTGCCAGTAGTATGGGTTTCTGGAACACTGAAGCTTTCTTT; CDR3: CASSMGFWNTEAFF; V: TRBV19; D: -; J: TRBJ1-1; size: medium-sized